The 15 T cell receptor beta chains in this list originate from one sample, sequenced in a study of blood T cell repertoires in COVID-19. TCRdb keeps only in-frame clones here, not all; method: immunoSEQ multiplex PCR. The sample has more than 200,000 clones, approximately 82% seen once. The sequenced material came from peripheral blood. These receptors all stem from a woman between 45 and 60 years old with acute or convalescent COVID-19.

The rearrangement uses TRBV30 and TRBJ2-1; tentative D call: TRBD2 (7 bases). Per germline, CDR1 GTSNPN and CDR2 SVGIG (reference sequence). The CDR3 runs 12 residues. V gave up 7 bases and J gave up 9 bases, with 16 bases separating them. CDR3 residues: CAFKPRGGEQFF. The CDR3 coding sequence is TGTGCCTTCAAACCGAGGGGGGGTGAGCAGTTCTTC.

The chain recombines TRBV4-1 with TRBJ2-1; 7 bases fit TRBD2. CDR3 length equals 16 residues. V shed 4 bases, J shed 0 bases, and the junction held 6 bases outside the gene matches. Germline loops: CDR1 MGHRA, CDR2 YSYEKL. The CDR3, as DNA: TGCGCCAGCAGCCGCCTAGCGGAAAGCTCCTACAATGAGCAGTTCTTC. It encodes CASSRLAESSYNEQFF.

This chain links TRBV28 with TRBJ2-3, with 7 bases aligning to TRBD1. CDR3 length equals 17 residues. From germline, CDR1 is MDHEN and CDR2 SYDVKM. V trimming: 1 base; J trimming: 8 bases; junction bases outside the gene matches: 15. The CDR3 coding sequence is TGTGCCAGCAGTTTATTCGCCGGACAGGTTAATGGGGGTACGCAGTATTTT. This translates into CASSLFAGQVNGGTQYF.

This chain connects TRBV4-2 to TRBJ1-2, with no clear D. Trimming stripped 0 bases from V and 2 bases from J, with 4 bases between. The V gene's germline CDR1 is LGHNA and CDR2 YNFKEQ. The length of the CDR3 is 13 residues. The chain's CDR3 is CASSQDRNYGYTF. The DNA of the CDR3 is TGTGCCAGCAGCCAAGATCGGAACTATGGCTACACCTTC.

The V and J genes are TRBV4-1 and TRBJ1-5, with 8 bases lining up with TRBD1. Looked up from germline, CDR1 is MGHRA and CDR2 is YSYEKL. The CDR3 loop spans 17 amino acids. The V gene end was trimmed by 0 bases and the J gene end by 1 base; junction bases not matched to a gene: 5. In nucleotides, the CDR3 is TGCGCCAGCAGCCAAGACGAGACAGGGGCCAGCAATCAGCCCCAGCATTTT. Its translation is CASSQDETGASNQPQHF.

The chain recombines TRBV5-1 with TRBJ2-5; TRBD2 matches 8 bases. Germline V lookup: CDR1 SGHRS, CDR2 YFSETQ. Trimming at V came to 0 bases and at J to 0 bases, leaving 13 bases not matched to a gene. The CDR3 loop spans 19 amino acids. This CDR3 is CASSLGRTSFARYQETQYF. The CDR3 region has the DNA TGCGCCAGCAGCTTGGGACGGACTAGCTTTGCCCGCTACCAAGAGACCCAGTACTTC. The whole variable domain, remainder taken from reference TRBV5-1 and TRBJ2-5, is KAGVTQTPRYLIKTRGQQVTLSCSPISGHRSVSWYQQTPGQGLQFLFEYFSETQRNKGNFPGRFSGRQFSNSRSEMNVSTLELGDSALYLCASSLGRTSFARYQETQYFGPGTRLLVL.

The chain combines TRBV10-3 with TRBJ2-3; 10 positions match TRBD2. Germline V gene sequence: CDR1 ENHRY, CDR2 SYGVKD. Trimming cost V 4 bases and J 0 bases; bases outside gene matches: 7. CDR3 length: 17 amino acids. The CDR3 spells CAISGGTSDTSTDTQYF. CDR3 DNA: TGTGCCATCAGTGGGGGGACTAGCGATACTAGCACAGATACGCAGTATTTT.

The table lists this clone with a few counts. The CDR3 DNA is TGCAGCGGAGGACGGGGGATGAACACTGAAGCTTTCTTT. Amino acid sequence: CSGGRGMNTEAFF. The chain carries TRBV29-1 and TRBJ1-1, with TRBD1 as a possible D gene (5 bases). Trimming shortened V by 7 bases and J by 0 bases, and 12 bases separated the two germline ends. The CDR3 runs to 13 residues. Per germline, CDR1 SQVTM and CDR2 ANQGSEA.

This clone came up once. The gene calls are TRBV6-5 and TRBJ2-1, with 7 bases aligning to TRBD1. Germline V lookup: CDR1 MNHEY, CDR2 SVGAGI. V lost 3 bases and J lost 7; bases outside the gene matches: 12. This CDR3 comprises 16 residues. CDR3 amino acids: CASSYFTGVEKNEQFF. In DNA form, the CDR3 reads TGTGCCAGCAGTTATTTCACAGGGGTAGAGAAGAATGAGCAGTTCTTC.

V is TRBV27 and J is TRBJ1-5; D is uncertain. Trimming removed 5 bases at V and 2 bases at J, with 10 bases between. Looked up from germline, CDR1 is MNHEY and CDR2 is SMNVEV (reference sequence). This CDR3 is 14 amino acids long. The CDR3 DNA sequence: TGTGCCAGCAGTCCCTTAGCGGGCAATCAGCCCCAGCATTTT. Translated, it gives CASSPLAGNQPQHF.

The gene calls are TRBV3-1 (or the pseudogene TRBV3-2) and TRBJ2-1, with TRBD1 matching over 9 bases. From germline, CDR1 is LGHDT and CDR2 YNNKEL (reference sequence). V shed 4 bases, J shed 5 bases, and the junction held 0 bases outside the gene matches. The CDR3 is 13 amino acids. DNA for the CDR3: TGTGCCAGCAGCCGACAGGGGGACAATGAGCAGTTCTTC. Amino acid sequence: CASSRQGDNEQFF.

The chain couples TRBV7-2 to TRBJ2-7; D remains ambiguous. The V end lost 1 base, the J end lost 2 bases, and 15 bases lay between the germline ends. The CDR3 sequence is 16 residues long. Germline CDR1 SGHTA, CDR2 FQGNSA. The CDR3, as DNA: TGTGCCAGCAGCTTAGGGAGACTGCCCCTACCCTACGAGCAGTACTTC. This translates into CASSLGRLPLPYEQYF.

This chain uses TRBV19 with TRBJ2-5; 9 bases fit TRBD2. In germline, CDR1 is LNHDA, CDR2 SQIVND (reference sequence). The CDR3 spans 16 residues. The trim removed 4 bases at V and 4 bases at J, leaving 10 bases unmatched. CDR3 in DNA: TGTGCCAGTAGTACGCCCACGGGCGGGAGGGGAGAGACCCAGTACTTC. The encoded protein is CASSTPTGGRGETQYF.

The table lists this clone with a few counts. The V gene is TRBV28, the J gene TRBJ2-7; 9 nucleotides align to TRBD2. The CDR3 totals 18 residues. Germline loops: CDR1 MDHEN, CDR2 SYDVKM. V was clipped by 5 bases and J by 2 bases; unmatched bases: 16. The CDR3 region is CASSPPRSGRRLTYEQYF. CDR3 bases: TGTGCCAGCAGTCCTCCACGTAGCGGGAGACGCCTTACCTACGAGCAGTACTTC.

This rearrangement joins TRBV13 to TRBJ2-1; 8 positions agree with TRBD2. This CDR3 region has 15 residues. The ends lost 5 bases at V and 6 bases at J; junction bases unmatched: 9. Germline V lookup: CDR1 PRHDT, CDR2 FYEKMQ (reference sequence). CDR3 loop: CASSQLGLGTNEQFF. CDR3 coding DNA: TGTGCCAGCAGCCAGTTGGGACTAGGGACCAATGAGCAGTTCTTC.